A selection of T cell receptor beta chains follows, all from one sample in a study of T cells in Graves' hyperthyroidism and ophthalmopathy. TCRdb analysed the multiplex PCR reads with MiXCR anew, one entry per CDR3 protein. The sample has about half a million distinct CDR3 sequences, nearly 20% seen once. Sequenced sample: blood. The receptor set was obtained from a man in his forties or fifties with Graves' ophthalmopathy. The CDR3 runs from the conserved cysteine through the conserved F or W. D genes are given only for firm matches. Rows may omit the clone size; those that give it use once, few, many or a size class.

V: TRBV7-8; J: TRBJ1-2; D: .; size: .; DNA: TGTGCCAGCAGCGGGCCGGACGACTTGGGCTACACCTTC; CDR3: CASSGPDDLGYTF
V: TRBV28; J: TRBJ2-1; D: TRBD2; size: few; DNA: TGTGCCAGCAGTTCCCTCCAAGTAGTGGTAGCGGGAGACTATGGGCAGTTCTTC; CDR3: CASSSLQVVVAGDYGQFF
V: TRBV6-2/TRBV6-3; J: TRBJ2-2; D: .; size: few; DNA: TGTGCCAGCAGTCAGTTCGGGACGAACACCGGGGAGCTGTTTTTT; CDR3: CASSQFGTNTGELFF
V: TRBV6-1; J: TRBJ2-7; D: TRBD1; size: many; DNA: TGTGCCAGCAGTGACCGGGACAGGGGATCCTACGAGCAGTACTTC; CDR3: CASSDRDRGSYEQYF
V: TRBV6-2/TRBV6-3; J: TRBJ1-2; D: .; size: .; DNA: TGTACCAGCACAGACGGCACTAACTATGGCTACACCTTC; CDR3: CTSTDGTNYGYTF
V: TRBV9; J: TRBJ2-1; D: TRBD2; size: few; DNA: TGTGCCAGCAGCGTAGATGGCGGGGGGCACTACAATGAGCAGTTCTTC; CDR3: CASSVDGGGHYNEQFF
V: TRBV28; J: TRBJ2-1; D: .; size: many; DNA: TGTGCCAGCAGTCTAGGGGGGACCTCCAATGAGCAGTTCTTC; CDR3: CASSLGGTSNEQFF
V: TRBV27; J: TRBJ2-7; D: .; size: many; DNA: TGTGCCAGCAGTTTGTTCGGGAGCCCGTACGAGCAGTACTTC; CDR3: CASSLFGSPYEQYF
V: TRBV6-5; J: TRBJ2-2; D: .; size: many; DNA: TGTGCCAGCAGTTACAACAGCGGTGGGGAGCTGTTTTTT; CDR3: CASSYNSGGELFF
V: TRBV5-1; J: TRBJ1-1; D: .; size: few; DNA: TGCGCCAGCAGCTTGGTCTCCTTAGACACTGAAGCTTTCTTT; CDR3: CASSLVSLDTEAFF
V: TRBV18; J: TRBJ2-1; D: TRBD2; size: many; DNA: TGTGCCAGCTCACCTCTAGCGGATGGGACCTACAATGAGCAGTTCTTC; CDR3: CASSPLADGTYNEQFF
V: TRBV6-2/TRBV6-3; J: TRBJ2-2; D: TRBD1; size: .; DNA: TGTGCCAGCAAAGGGACAGGGAAAGAGTTGACCGGGGAGCTGTTTTTT; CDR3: CASKGTGKELTGELFF
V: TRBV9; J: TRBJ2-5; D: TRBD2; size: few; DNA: TGTGCCAGCAGTAGGACTAGCGGGACTGAGACCCAGTACTTC; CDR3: CASSRTSGTETQYF
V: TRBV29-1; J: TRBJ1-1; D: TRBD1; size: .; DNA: TGCAGCGTTGCCCCAGGGGGTAGCGCTGAAGCTTTCTTT; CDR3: CSVAPGGSAEAFF
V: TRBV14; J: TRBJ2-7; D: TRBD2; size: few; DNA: TGTGCCAGCAGCCAAAGACCTAGCGGGATCTACGAGCAGTACTTC; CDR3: CASSQRPSGIYEQYF
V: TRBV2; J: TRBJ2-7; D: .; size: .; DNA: TGTGCCAGCAGTGAAAGGGAGGGGGCCTCCTACGAGCAGTACTTC; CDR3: CASSEREGASYEQYF
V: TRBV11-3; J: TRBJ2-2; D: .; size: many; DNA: TGTGCCAGCAGCTTAGTTTCGAACACCGGGGAGCTGTTTTTT; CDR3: CASSLVSNTGELFF
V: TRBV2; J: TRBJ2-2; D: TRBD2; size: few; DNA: TGTGCCAGCAGTACCCGGACTAGCGGGAGGAGCGGGGAGCTGTTTTTT; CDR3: CASSTRTSGRSGELFF
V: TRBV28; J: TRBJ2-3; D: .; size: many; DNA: TGTGCCAGCAACCCCATCCTGGCGGGGATCACAGATACGCAGTATTTT; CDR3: CASNPILAGITDTQYF
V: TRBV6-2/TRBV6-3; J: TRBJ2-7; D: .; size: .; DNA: TGTGCCAGCAGTTACACGGGGCTCGGACGCATCTACGAGCAGTACTTC; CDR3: CASSYTGLGRIYEQYF
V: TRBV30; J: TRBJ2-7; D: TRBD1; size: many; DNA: TGTGCCTGGAGTGACAGGGGATACGAGCAGTACTTC; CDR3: CAWSDRGYEQYF
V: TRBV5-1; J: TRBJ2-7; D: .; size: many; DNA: TGCGCCAGCAGCTTGGCGGGGCAGAGGGACGAGCAGTACTTC; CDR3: CASSLAGQRDEQYF
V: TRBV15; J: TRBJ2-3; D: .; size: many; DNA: TGTGCCACCAGCAGAGGATCAATCAGGACAGATACGCAGTATTTT; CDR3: CATSRGSIRTDTQYF
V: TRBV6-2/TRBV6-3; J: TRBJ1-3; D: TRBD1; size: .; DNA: TGTGCCAGCAGTTCCTCCGGGACAGGGGTATCGAACACCATATATTTT; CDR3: CASSSSGTGVSNTIYF
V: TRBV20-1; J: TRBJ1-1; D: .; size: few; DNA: TGCAGTGCTAGTGAAGGGGCGGGAGTGAACACTGAAGCTTTCTTT; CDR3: CSASEGAGVNTEAFF
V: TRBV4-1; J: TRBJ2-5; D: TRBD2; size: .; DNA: TGCGCCAGCAGCCAACTCTTCCCGGGACTAGCCTACCAAGAGACCCAGTACTTC; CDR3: CASSQLFPGLAYQETQYF
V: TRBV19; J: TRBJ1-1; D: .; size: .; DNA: TGTGCCAGTAATCCAGGGATGAACACTGAAGCTTTCTTT; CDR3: CASNPGMNTEAFF
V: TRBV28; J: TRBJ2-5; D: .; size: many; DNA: TGTGCCAGCAGTCCCGAGGGGTGGAGAGAGACCCAGTACTTC; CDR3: CASSPEGWRETQYF
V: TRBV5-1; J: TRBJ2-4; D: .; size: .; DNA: TGCGCCAGCAGCCCTGGACTAGCCAAAAACATTCAGTACTTC; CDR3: CASSPGLAKNIQYF
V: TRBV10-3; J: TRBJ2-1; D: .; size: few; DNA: TGTGCCATCATGGGTCCCGGGAACAATGAGCAGTTCTTC; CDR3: CAIMGPGNNEQFF
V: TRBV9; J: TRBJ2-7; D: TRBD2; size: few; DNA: TGTGCCAGCAGCCCTGCAGCGGGATACGAGCAGTACTTC; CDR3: CASSPAAGYEQYF
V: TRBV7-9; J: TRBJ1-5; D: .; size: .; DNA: TGTGCCAGCAGCTTAGGGGTACCCAATCAGCCCCAGCATTTT; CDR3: CASSLGVPNQPQHF
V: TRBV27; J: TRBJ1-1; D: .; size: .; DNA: TGTGCCAGCAGTTTACAGTCCAACATAAACACTGAAGCTTTCTTT; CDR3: CASSLQSNINTEAFF
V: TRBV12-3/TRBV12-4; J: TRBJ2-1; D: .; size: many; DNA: TGTGCCAGCAGTTTTGGGCGGGAGCAGTTCTTC; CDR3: CASSFGREQFF
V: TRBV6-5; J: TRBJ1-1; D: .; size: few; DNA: TGTGCCAGCAGTAACAAACAGAACACTGAAGCTTTCTTT; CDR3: CASSNKQNTEAFF
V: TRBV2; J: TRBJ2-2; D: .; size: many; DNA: TGTGCCAGCAACCGGAGGGTGCCCGGGGAGCTGTTTTTT; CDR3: CASNRRVPGELFF